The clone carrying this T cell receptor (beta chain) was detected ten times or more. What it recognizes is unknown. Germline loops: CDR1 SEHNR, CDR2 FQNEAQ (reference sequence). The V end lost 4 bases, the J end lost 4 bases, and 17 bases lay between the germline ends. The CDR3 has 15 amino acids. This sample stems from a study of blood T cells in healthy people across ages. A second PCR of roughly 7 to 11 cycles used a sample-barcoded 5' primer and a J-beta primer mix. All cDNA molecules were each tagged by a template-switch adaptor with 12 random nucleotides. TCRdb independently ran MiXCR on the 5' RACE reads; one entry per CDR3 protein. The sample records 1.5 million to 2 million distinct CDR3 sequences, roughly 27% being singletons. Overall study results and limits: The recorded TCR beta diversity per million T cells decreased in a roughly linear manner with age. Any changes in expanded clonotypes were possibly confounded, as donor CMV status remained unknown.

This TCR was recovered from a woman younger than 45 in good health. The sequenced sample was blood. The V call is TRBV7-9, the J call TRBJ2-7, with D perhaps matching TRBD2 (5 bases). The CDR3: CASSSGRAAGYEQYF. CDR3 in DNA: TGTGCCAGCAGCTCGGGTCGGGCGGCGGGTTACGAGCAGTACTTC.